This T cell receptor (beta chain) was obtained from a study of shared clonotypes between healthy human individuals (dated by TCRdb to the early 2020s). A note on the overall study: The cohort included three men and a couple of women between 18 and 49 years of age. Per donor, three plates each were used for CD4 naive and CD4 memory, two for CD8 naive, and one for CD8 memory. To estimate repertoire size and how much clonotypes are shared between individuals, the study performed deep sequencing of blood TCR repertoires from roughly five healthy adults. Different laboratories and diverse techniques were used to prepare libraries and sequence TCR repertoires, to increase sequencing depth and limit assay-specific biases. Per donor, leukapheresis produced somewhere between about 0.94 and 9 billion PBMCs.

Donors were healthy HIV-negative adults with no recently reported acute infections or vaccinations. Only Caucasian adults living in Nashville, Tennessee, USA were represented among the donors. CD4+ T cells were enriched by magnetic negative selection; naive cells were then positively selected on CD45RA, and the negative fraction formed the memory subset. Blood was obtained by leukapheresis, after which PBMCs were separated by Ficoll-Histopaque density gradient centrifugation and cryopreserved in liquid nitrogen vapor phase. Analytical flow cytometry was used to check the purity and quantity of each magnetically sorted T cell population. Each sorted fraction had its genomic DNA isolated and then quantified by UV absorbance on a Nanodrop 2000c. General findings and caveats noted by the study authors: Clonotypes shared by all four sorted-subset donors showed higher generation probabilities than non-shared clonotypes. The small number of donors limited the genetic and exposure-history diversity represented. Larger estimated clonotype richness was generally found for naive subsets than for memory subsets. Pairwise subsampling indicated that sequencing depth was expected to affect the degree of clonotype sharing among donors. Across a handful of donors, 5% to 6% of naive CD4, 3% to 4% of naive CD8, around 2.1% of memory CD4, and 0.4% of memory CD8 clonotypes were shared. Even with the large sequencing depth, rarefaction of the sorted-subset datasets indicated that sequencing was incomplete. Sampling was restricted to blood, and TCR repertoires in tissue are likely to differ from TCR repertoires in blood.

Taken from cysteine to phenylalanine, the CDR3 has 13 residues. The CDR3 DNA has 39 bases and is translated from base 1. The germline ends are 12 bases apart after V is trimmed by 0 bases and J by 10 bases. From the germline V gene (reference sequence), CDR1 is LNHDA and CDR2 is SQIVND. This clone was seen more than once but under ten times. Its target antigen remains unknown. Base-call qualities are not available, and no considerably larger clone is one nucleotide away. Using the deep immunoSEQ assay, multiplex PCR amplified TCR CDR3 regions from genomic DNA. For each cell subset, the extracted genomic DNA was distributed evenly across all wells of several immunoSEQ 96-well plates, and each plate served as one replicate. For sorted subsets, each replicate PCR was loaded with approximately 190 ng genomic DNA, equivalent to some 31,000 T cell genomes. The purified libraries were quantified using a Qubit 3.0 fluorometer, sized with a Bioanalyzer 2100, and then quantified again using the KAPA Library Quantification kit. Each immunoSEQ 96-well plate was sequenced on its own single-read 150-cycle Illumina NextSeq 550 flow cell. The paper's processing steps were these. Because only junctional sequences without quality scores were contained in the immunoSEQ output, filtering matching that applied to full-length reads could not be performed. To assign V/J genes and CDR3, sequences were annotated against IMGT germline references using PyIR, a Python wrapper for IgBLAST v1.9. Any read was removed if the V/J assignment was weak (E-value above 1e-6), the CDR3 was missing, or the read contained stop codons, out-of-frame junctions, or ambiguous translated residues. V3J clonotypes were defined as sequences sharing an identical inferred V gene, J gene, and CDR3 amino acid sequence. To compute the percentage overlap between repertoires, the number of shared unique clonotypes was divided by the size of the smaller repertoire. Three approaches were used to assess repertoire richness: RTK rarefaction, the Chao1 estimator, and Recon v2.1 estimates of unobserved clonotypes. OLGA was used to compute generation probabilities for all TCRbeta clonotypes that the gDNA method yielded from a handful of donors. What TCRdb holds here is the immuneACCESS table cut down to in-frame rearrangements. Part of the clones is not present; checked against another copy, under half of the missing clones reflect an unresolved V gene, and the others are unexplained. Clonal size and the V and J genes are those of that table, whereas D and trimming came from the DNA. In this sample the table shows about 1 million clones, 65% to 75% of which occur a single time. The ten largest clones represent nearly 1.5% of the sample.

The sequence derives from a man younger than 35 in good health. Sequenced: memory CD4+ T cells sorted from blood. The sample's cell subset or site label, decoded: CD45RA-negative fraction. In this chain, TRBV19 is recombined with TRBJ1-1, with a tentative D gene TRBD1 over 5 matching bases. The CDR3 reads CASSIDLKGRAFF. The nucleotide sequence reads TGTGCCAGTAGTATAGATCTTAAGGGGAGAGCTTTCTTT. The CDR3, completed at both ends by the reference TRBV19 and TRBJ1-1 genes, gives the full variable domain DGGITQSPKYLFRKEGQNVTLSCEQNLNHDAMYWYRQDPGQGLRLIYYSQIVNDFQKGDIAEGYSVSREKKESFPLTVTSAQKNPTAFYLCASSIDLKGRAFFGQGTRLTVV.